This T cell receptor (beta chain) derives from a study of cytomegalovirus exposure and HLA in healthy donors. General observations from the study: Presence/absence analysis assumed near-uniform sequencing depth across donors.

Both 60 Vbeta primers and 13 Jbeta primers went into the PCR. Clones were read by immunoSEQ multiplex PCR, and TCRdb kept only the in-frame ones, dropping some. The sample includes under 250,000 clones, about three quarters of them seen just once. The germline V gene encodes CDR1 LNHDA and CDR2 SQIVND (reference sequence). Trimming took 7 bases from V and 2 from J, leaving 17 bases between them. This CDR3 comprises 16 residues. On this clone itself: As yet, its antigen is unknown.

This TCR was sampled from a male donor in good health and CMV-seronegative. Material for sequencing was PBMCs. The chain joins TRBV19 to TRBJ2-2; D perhaps matches TRBD2 (5 bases). CDR3: CASTSVEAVNTGELFF. For the CDR3, the DNA is TGTGCCAGTACATCAGTCGAAGCGGTAAACACCGGGGAGCTGTTTTTT.